These T cell receptor beta chains were read from a single sample in a study of blood T cell repertoires in COVID-19. The assay was immunoSEQ multiplex PCR, and TCRdb's table has in-frame clones only and misses some. The sample lists over 90,000 clones, about nine tenths occurring once. Material for sequencing was peripheral blood. The origin of the receptors is an older woman with acute or convalescent COVID-19. Each CDR3 is given with its conserved first and last residue. A D gene is named only where the DNA matches it firmly. Not every row has a clone size; where given, it reads once, few, many or a size class.

j_call: TRBJ1-6; clone_size: NA; d_call: TRBD1; cdr3_length: 15; v_call: TRBV6-5; cdr3_aa: CASRMRWGQGSPLHF; cdr3_nt: TGTGCCAGCAGGATGCGTTGGGGACAGGGCTCACCCCTCCACTTT
j_call: TRBJ1-1; clone_size: NA; d_call: NA; cdr3_length: 13; v_call: TRBV5-6; cdr3_aa: CASSLLMGLEAFF; cdr3_nt: TGTGCCAGCAGCTTGTTGATGGGGCTAGAAGCTTTCTTT
j_call: TRBJ2-1; clone_size: once; d_call: TRBD2; cdr3_length: 19; v_call: TRBV19; cdr3_aa: CASSIPGGSGSGRKGEQFF; cdr3_nt: TGTGCCAGTAGTATCCCCGGGGGCTCGGGTAGCGGGAGGAAAGGTGAGCAGTTCTTC
j_call: TRBJ1-2; clone_size: NA; d_call: NA; cdr3_length: 15; v_call: TRBV28; cdr3_aa: CASSFRGGTNYGYTF; cdr3_nt: TGTGCCAGCAGTTTTCGCGGGGGAACTAACTATGGCTACACCTTC
j_call: TRBJ2-4; clone_size: once; d_call: NA; cdr3_length: 16; v_call: TRBV6-1; cdr3_aa: CASSEMGGQSKNIQYF; cdr3_nt: TGTGCCAGCAGTGAAATGGGCGGGCAGTCCAAAAACATTCAGTACTTC
j_call: TRBJ2-3; clone_size: NA; d_call: TRBD1; cdr3_length: 13; v_call: TRBV2; cdr3_aa: CASGGQGADTQYF; cdr3_nt: TGTGCCAGCGGGGGACAGGGCGCAGATACGCAGTATTTT
j_call: TRBJ2-7; clone_size: NA; d_call: NA; cdr3_length: 13; v_call: TRBV11-2; cdr3_aa: CASSLDTGYEQYF; cdr3_nt: TGTGCCAGCAGCTTAGACACAGGCTACGAGCAGTACTTC
j_call: TRBJ1-5; clone_size: once; d_call: NA; cdr3_length: 14; v_call: TRBV28; cdr3_aa: CASSQGGLSQPQHF; cdr3_nt: TGTGCCAGCAGTCAAGGAGGGCTCAGTCAGCCCCAGCATTTT
j_call: TRBJ1-1; clone_size: NA; d_call: TRBD1; cdr3_length: 13; v_call: TRBV6-5; cdr3_aa: CASSRQGSTEAFF; cdr3_nt: TGTGCCAGCAGCCGACAGGGAAGCACTGAAGCTTTCTTT
j_call: TRBJ1-2; clone_size: NA; d_call: NA; cdr3_length: 15; v_call: TRBV9; cdr3_aa: CASSVATGTLYGYTF; cdr3_nt: TGTGCCAGCAGCGTAGCTACCGGGACTCTCTATGGCTACACCTTC
j_call: TRBJ2-1; clone_size: NA; d_call: TRBD2; cdr3_length: 14; v_call: TRBV10-3; cdr3_aa: CAISDRTSGNEQFF; cdr3_nt: TGTGCCATCAGTGACAGGACTAGCGGCAATGAGCAGTTCTTC
j_call: TRBJ2-1; clone_size: NA; d_call: NA; cdr3_length: 13; v_call: TRBV12-3/TRBV12-4; cdr3_aa: CASSLGQYNEQFF; cdr3_nt: TGTGCCAGCAGTTTAGGACAGTACAATGAGCAGTTCTTC
j_call: TRBJ2-2; clone_size: NA; d_call: TRBD1; cdr3_length: 17; v_call: TRBV19; cdr3_aa: CASSILRTGANTGELFF; cdr3_nt: TGTGCCAGTAGTATCCTACGGACAGGGGCAAACACCGGGGAGCTGTTTTTT
j_call: TRBJ2-3; clone_size: NA; d_call: TRBD1; cdr3_length: 14; v_call: TRBV9; cdr3_aa: CASSYGQGPNTQYF; cdr3_nt: TGTGCCAGCAGCTACGGACAGGGCCCGAATACGCAGTATTTT
j_call: TRBJ2-1; clone_size: NA; d_call: TRBD1; cdr3_length: 18; v_call: TRBV15; cdr3_aa: CATSRDLRTGSSYNEQFF; cdr3_nt: TGTGCCACCAGCAGAGACCTCCGGACAGGGAGCTCCTACAATGAGCAGTTCTTC
j_call: TRBJ1-6; clone_size: once; d_call: NA; cdr3_length: 16; v_call: TRBV28; cdr3_aa: CASSPARAAYNSPLHF; cdr3_nt: TGTGCCAGCAGCCCTGCCAGGGCAGCATATAATTCACCCCTCCACTTT
j_call: TRBJ1-1; clone_size: once; d_call: TRBD1; cdr3_length: 14; v_call: TRBV7-9; cdr3_aa: CASSFPGTGGEAFF; cdr3_nt: TGTGCCAGCAGCTTCCCCGGGACAGGGGGCGAAGCTTTCTTT
j_call: TRBJ2-6; clone_size: NA; d_call: NA; cdr3_length: 15; v_call: TRBV28; cdr3_aa: CASSQTGTGANVLTF; cdr3_nt: TGTGCCAGCAGCCAAACAGGGACTGGGGCCAACGTCCTGACTTTC
j_call: TRBJ1-4; clone_size: NA; d_call: NA; cdr3_length: 16; v_call: TRBV5-1; cdr3_aa: CASSLGSREANEKLFF; cdr3_nt: TGCGCCAGCAGCTTGGGGAGCCGAGAAGCTAATGAAAAACTGTTTTTT
j_call: TRBJ2-1; clone_size: NA; d_call: NA; cdr3_length: 20; v_call: TRBV28; cdr3_aa: CASSYPFVEGRVLSHNEQFF; cdr3_nt: TGTGCCAGCAGTTACCCATTTGTTGAGGGCCGGGTCCTGTCACACAATGAGCAGTTCTTC
j_call: TRBJ2-7; clone_size: NA; d_call: NA; cdr3_length: 12; v_call: TRBV25-1; cdr3_aa: CASSPPLGEQYF; cdr3_nt: TGTGCCAGCAGCCCGCCTCTAGGCGAGCAGTACTTC
j_call: TRBJ1-1; clone_size: few; d_call: NA; cdr3_length: 14; v_call: TRBV6-5; cdr3_aa: CASSYTGQGTEAFF; cdr3_nt: TGTGCCAGCAGTTACACGGGACAAGGCACTGAAGCTTTCTTT
j_call: TRBJ2-1; clone_size: NA; d_call: TRBD2; cdr3_length: 16; v_call: TRBV4-1; cdr3_aa: CASSLPSGGAGNEQFF; cdr3_nt: TGCGCCAGCAGCCTCCCTAGCGGGGGGGCCGGGAATGAGCAGTTCTTC
j_call: TRBJ2-6; clone_size: few; d_call: NA; cdr3_length: 14; v_call: TRBV13; cdr3_aa: CASSLRVGANVLTF; cdr3_nt: TGTGCCAGCAGCCTCAGGGTTGGGGCCAACGTCCTGACTTTC
j_call: TRBJ1-2; clone_size: NA; d_call: NA; cdr3_length: 14; v_call: TRBV28; cdr3_aa: CASTLYGENYGYTF; cdr3_nt: TGTGCCAGCACCCTATACGGGGAGAACTATGGCTACACCTTC
j_call: TRBJ2-1; clone_size: few; d_call: NA; cdr3_length: 16; v_call: TRBV28; cdr3_aa: CASSIPLGTLNVEQFF; cdr3_nt: TGTGCCAGCAGTATCCCCCTCGGGACATTAAATGTTGAGCAGTTCTTC
j_call: TRBJ2-1; clone_size: NA; d_call: NA; cdr3_length: 15; v_call: TRBV4-2; cdr3_aa: CASRPSESSYNEQFF; cdr3_nt: TGTGCCAGCAGGCCTAGCGAGAGCTCCTACAATGAGCAGTTCTTC
j_call: TRBJ2-7; clone_size: NA; d_call: TRBD1; cdr3_length: 13; v_call: TRBV29-1; cdr3_aa: CSVVRDRGNEQYF; cdr3_nt: TGCAGCGTTGTCCGGGACAGGGGGAATGAGCAGTACTTC
j_call: TRBJ2-3; clone_size: NA; d_call: TRBD2; cdr3_length: 15; v_call: TRBV6-6; cdr3_aa: CASTTSGRSTDTQYF; cdr3_nt: TGTGCCAGCACTACTAGCGGAAGAAGCACAGATACGCAGTATTTT
j_call: TRBJ1-2; clone_size: NA; d_call: NA; cdr3_length: 12; v_call: TRBV4-1; cdr3_aa: CASSHVLYGYTF; cdr3_nt: TGCGCCAGCAGCCACGTCCTCTATGGCTACACCTTC
j_call: TRBJ2-7; clone_size: NA; d_call: TRBD2; cdr3_length: 17; v_call: TRBV28; cdr3_aa: CASSPRLRERGFYEQYF; cdr3_nt: TGTGCCAGCAGTCCCAGATTGCGGGAGAGAGGATTTTACGAGCAGTACTTC
j_call: TRBJ2-2; clone_size: NA; d_call: NA; cdr3_length: 13; v_call: TRBV19; cdr3_aa: CASSGTVAGELFF; cdr3_nt: TGTGCCAGTTCAGGGACTGTGGCCGGGGAGCTGTTTTTT
j_call: TRBJ2-2; clone_size: NA; d_call: NA; cdr3_length: 14; v_call: TRBV19; cdr3_aa: CASSTLTGTGELFF; cdr3_nt: TGTGCCAGTAGTACACTCACAGGGACCGGGGAGCTGTTTTTT
j_call: TRBJ2-5; clone_size: NA; d_call: NA; cdr3_length: 16; v_call: TRBV5-1; cdr3_aa: CASSLAGQVGGETQYF; cdr3_nt: TGCGCCAGCAGCTTGGCCGGACAAGTGGGGGGAGAGACCCAGTACTTC
j_call: TRBJ2-7; clone_size: NA; d_call: TRBD2; cdr3_length: 14; v_call: TRBV30; cdr3_aa: CAWRPRAREGEQYF; cdr3_nt: TGTGCCTGGAGGCCGCGGGCGCGGGAGGGCGAGCAGTACTTC
j_call: TRBJ2-7; clone_size: NA; d_call: NA; cdr3_length: 15; v_call: TRBV7-2; cdr3_aa: CASSPGERLGGEQYF; cdr3_nt: TGTGCCAGCAGCCCTGGCGAGAGACTTGGAGGTGAGCAGTACTTC
j_call: TRBJ1-1; clone_size: NA; d_call: TRBD1; cdr3_length: 15; v_call: TRBV7-2; cdr3_aa: CASSRTGTQNTEAFF; cdr3_nt: TGTGCCAGCAGCCGGACAGGGACTCAGAACACTGAAGCTTTCTTT
j_call: TRBJ2-1; clone_size: NA; d_call: TRBD1; cdr3_length: 17; v_call: TRBV24-1; cdr3_aa: CATSDSTLTGGTHEQFF; cdr3_nt: TGTGCCACCAGTGATTCCACCCTGACAGGGGGTACGCATGAGCAGTTCTTC
j_call: TRBJ2-2; clone_size: NA; d_call: NA; cdr3_length: 15; v_call: TRBV30; cdr3_aa: CAWSAEGADTGELFF; cdr3_nt: TGTGCCTGGAGTGCGGAGGGGGCGGACACCGGGGAGCTGTTTTTT
j_call: TRBJ1-3; clone_size: NA; d_call: TRBD1; cdr3_length: 15; v_call: TRBV6-5; cdr3_aa: CASRTGQESGNTIYF; cdr3_nt: TGTGCCAGCAGGACGGGACAGGAGTCTGGAAACACCATATATTTT
j_call: TRBJ2-6; clone_size: NA; d_call: NA; cdr3_length: 17; v_call: TRBV25-1; cdr3_aa: CASSSPPVTSGANVLTF; cdr3_nt: TGTGCCAGCAGTTCCCCCCCCGTAACATCTGGGGCCAACGTCCTGACTTTC
j_call: TRBJ2-3; clone_size: NA; d_call: TRBD1; cdr3_length: 14; v_call: TRBV6-5; cdr3_aa: CASIRTGSTDTQYF; cdr3_nt: TGTGCCAGCATTCGGACAGGTAGCACAGATACGCAGTATTTT
j_call: TRBJ1-1; clone_size: NA; d_call: NA; cdr3_length: 13; v_call: TRBV18; cdr3_aa: CASSPLRGIEAFF; cdr3_nt: TGTGCCAGCTCACCACTTAGGGGGATCGAAGCTTTCTTT
j_call: TRBJ1-4; clone_size: NA; d_call: TRBD1; cdr3_length: 15; v_call: TRBV16; cdr3_aa: CASSPTGTVIEKLFF; cdr3_nt: TGTGCCAGCAGCCCCACCGGGACAGTGATTGAAAAACTGTTTTTT
j_call: TRBJ2-5; clone_size: NA; d_call: TRBD1; cdr3_length: 15; v_call: TRBV11-2; cdr3_aa: CASSPGQGHQETQYF; cdr3_nt: TGTGCCAGCAGCCCGGGACAGGGGCACCAAGAGACCCAGTACTTC
j_call: TRBJ2-7; clone_size: NA; d_call: NA; cdr3_length: 13; v_call: TRBV6-6; cdr3_aa: CASRLDTPYEQYF; cdr3_nt: TGTGCCAGCAGACTTGACACCCCCTACGAGCAGTACTTC
j_call: TRBJ1-1; clone_size: NA; d_call: TRBD1; cdr3_length: 13; v_call: TRBV6-6; cdr3_aa: CASSHRGFGEAFF; cdr3_nt: TGTGCCAGCAGCCACAGGGGATTTGGTGAAGCTTTCTTT
j_call: TRBJ2-3; clone_size: once; d_call: TRBD2; cdr3_length: 17; v_call: TRBV11-3; cdr3_aa: CASSASRLSGRTDTQYF; cdr3_nt: TGTGCCAGCAGCGCTTCAAGGCTCAGCGGGAGAACAGATACGCAGTATTTT
j_call: TRBJ2-7; clone_size: NA; d_call: NA; cdr3_length: 12; v_call: TRBV29-1; cdr3_aa: CSVAGITYEQYF; cdr3_nt: TGCAGCGTCGCCGGGATTACCTACGAGCAGTACTTC
j_call: TRBJ1-6; clone_size: NA; d_call: TRBD1; cdr3_length: 17; v_call: TRBV6-1; cdr3_aa: CASSEFGTGVSNSPLHF; cdr3_nt: TGTGCCAGCAGTGAATTCGGGACAGGGGTTTCTAATTCACCCCTCCACTTT
j_call: TRBJ2-2; clone_size: NA; d_call: TRBD1; cdr3_length: 15; v_call: TRBV6-5; cdr3_aa: CASSIQGAATGELFF; cdr3_nt: TGTGCCAGCAGCATACAGGGGGCGGCCACCGGGGAGCTGTTTTTT
j_call: TRBJ2-3; clone_size: NA; d_call: NA; cdr3_length: 14; v_call: TRBV24-1; cdr3_aa: CATSDPSSVDTQYF; cdr3_nt: TGTGCCACCAGTGACCCCTCTAGTGTTGATACGCAGTATTTT
j_call: TRBJ1-2; clone_size: NA; d_call: TRBD1; cdr3_length: 16; v_call: TRBV14; cdr3_aa: CASSQSTGTGVVGYTF; cdr3_nt: TGTGCCAGCAGCCAATCAACCGGGACAGGGGTTGTTGGCTACACCTTC
j_call: TRBJ2-7; clone_size: NA; d_call: NA; cdr3_length: 13; v_call: TRBV5-1; cdr3_aa: CASRVDSFYEQYF; cdr3_nt: TGCGCCAGCAGGGTGGACTCTTTCTACGAGCAGTACTTC
j_call: TRBJ2-6; clone_size: NA; d_call: NA; cdr3_length: 15; v_call: TRBV28; cdr3_aa: CASSLQFSGANVLTF; cdr3_nt: TGTGCCAGCAGTTTACAGTTCTCTGGGGCCAACGTCCTGACTTTC
j_call: TRBJ1-5; clone_size: NA; d_call: TRBD1; cdr3_length: 15; v_call: TRBV28; cdr3_aa: CASRGTGTGGQPQHF; cdr3_nt: TGTGCCAGCAGAGGTACCGGGACAGGCGGACAGCCCCAGCATTTT
j_call: TRBJ2-5; clone_size: NA; d_call: TRBD1; cdr3_length: 14; v_call: TRBV6-5; cdr3_aa: CASRDRGIGETQYF; cdr3_nt: TGTGCCAGCAGGGACAGGGGGATTGGAGAGACCCAGTACTTC
j_call: TRBJ1-2; clone_size: NA; d_call: NA; cdr3_length: 13; v_call: TRBV6-1; cdr3_aa: CASSEDGSYGYTF; cdr3_nt: TGTGCCAGCAGTGAAGATGGCAGCTATGGCTACACCTTC
j_call: TRBJ2-1; clone_size: NA; d_call: NA; cdr3_length: 14; v_call: TRBV11-2; cdr3_aa: CASSLDSRGLGQFF; cdr3_nt: TGTGCCAGCAGCTTAGACTCTAGGGGTTTGGGGCAGTTCTTC
j_call: TRBJ1-5; clone_size: NA; d_call: NA; cdr3_length: 13; v_call: TRBV3-1/TRBV3-2; cdr3_aa: CASSHHGNQPQHF; cdr3_nt: TGTGCCAGCAGCCACCACGGTAATCAGCCCCAGCATTTT